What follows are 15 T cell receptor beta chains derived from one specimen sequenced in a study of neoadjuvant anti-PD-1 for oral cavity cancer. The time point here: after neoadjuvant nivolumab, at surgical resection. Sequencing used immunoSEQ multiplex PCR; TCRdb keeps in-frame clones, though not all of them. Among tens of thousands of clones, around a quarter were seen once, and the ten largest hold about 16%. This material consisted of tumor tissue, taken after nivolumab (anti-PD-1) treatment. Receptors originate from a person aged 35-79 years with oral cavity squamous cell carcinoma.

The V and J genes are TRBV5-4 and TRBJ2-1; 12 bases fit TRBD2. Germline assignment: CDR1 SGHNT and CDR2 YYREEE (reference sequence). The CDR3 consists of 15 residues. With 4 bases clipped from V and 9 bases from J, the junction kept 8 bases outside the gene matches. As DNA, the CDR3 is TGTGCCAGCAGCACCTGGACTAGCGGGGTGGGTGAGCAGTTCTTC. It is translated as CASSTWTSGVGEQFF. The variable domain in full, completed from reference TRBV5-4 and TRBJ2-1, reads ETGVTQSPTHLIKTRGQQVTLRCSSQSGHNTVSWYQQALGQGPQFIFQYYREEENGRGNFPPRFSGLQFPNYSSELNVNALELDDSALYLCASSTWTSGVGEQFFGPGTRLTVL.

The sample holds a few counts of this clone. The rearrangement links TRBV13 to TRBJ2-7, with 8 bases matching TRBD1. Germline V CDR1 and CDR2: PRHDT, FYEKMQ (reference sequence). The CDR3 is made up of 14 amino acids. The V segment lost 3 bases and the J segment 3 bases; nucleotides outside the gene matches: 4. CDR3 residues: CASSLGDRNYEQYF. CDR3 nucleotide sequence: TGTGCCAGCAGCTTGGGGGACAGGAACTACGAGCAGTACTTC.

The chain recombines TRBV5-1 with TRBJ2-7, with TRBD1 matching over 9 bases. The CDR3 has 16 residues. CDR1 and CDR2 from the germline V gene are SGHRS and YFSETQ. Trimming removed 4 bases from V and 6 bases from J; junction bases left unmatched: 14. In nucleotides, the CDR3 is TGCGCCAGCAGCCTCCAACTGTCCGGGACAGGGAGCGAGCAGTACTTC. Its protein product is CASSLQLSGTGSEQYF.

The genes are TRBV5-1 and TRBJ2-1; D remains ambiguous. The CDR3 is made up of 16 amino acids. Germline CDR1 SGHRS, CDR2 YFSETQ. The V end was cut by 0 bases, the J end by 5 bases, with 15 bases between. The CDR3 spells CASSLVAIGGDNEQFF. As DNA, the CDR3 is TGCGCCAGCAGCTTGGTCGCCATCGGTGGGGACAATGAGCAGTTCTTC.

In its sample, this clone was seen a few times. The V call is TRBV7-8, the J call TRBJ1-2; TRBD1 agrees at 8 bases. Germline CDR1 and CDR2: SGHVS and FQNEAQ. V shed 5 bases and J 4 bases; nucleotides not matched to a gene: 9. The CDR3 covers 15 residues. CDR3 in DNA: TGTGCCAGCAGCCCGACAGGGGCGCGCCGCTATGGCTACACCTTC. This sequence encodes CASSPTGARRYGYTF.

The CDR3 bases are TGTGCCAGCTCACCACCGGGGCAGGCGAGGATGACTGAAGCTTTCTTT. Translating gives CASSPPGQARMTEAFF. The chain joins TRBV18 to TRBJ1-1; perhaps TRBD1 as D (5 bases). V lost 0 bases to trimming and J lost 5 bases, with 16 bases between them. CDR1 KGHSH and CDR2 LQKENI come from the germline V gene. The CDR3 has 16 amino acids.

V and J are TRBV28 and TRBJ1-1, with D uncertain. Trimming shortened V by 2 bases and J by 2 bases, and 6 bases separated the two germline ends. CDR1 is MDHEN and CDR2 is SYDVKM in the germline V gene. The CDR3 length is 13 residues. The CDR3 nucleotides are TGTGCCAGCAGTTTAGCCCACAACACTGAAGCTTTCTTT. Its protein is CASSLAHNTEAFF.

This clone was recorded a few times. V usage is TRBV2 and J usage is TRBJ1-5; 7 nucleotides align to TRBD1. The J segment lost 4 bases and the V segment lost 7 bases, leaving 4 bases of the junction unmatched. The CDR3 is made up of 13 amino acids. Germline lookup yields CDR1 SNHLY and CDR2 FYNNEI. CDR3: CASKQGWNQPQHF. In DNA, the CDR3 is TGTGCCAGCAAACAGGGGTGGAATCAGCCCCAGCATTTT.

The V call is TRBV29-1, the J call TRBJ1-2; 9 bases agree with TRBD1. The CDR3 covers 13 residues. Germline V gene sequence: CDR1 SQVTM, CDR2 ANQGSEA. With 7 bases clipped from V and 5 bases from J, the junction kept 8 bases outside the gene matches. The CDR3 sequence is CSARDRVGYGYTF. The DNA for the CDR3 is TGCAGCGCTCGGGACAGGGTCGGATATGGCTACACCTTC. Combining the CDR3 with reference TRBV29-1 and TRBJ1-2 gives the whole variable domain SAVISQKPSRDICQRGTSLTIQCQVDSQVTMMFWYRQQPGQSLTLIATANQGSEATYESGFVIDKFPISRPNLTFSTLTVSNMSPEDSSIYLCSARDRVGYGYTFGSGTRLTVV.

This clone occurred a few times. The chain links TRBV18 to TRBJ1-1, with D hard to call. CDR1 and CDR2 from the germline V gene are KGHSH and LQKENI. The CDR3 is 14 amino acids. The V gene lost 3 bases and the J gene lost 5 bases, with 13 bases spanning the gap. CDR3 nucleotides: TGTGCCAGCTCACCGCCTCAGACCAGGACTGAAGCTTTCTTT. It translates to CASSPPQTRTEAFF.

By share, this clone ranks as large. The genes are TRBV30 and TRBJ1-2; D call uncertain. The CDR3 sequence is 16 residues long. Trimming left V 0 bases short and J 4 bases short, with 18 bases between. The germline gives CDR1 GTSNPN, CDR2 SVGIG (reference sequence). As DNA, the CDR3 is TGTGCCTGGAGTGTACATCGGGCAGACAAGTTCTATGGCTACACCTTC. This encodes CAWSVHRADKFYGYTF.

This CDR3 reads CASSPTGEETQYF. CDR3 coding DNA: TGCGCCAGCAGCCCAACAGGAGAAGAGACCCAGTACTTC. The chain carries TRBV4-1 and TRBJ2-5, with D possibly TRBD1 on 5 matching bases. Trimming shortened V by 4 bases and J by 3 bases, and 9 bases separated the two germline ends. CDR3 length: 13 residues. Germline CDR1 reads MGHRA; CDR2 reads YSYEKL.

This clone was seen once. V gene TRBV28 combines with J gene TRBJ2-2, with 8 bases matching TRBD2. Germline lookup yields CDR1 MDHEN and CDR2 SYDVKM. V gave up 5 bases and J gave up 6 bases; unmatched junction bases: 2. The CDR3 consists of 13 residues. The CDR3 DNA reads TGTGCCAGCAGTGGGACTAGGCCCGGGGAGCTGTTTTTT. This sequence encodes CASSGTRPGELFF.

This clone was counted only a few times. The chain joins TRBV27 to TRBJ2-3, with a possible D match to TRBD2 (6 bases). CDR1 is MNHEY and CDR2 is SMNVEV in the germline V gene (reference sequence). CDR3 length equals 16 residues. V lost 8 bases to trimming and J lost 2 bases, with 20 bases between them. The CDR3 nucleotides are TGTGCCAGCGTCTCACGGGCGGGATTCCACACAGATACGCAGTATTTT. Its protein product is CASVSRAGFHTDTQYF.

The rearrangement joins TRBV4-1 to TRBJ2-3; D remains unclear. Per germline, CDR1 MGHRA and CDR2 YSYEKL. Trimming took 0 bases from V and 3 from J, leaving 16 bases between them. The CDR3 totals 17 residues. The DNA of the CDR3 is TGCGCCAGCAGCCAAGAAGTATTCGGTTCCCGGACAGATACGCAGTATTTT. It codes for CASSQEVFGSRTDTQYF.